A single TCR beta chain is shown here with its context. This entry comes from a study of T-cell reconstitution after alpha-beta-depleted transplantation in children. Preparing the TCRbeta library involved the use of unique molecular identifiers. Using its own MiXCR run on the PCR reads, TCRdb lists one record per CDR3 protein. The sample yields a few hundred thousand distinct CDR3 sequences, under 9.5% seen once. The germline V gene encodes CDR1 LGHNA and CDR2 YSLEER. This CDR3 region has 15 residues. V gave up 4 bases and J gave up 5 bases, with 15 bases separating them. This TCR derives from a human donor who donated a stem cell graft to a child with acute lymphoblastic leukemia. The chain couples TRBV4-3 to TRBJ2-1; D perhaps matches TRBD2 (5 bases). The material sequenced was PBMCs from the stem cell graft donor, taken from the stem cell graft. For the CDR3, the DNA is TGCGCCAGCAGCCGGGGAGACAACGTGGACAATGAGCAGTTCTTC. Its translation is CASSRGDNVDNEQFF.